This T cell receptor beta chain was sequenced in a study of a mutant IDH1 vaccine in newly diagnosed glioma (dated by TCRdb to about 2021). Regarding the complete study: Vaccination began 4-6 weeks after radiotherapy alone, or alongside temozolomide cycles in the chemotherapy-containing groups. The roughly 32 treated patients were around 62% male and around 40% female, with a mean age of about 38 years. The week-35 safety follow-up took place at visit V12, and the week-47 end of study took place at visit V13. Longitudinal TCRB deep sequencing was performed for roughly 27 treated patients wherever samples were available for exploratory analyses. Prior to enrollment, patients had been given standard therapy consisting of radiotherapy alone, temozolomide alone, or radiochemotherapy with temozolomide, with the combination given to most patients. Peripheral blood samples were drawn at six visits, namely V03 (baseline), V05, V07, V10, V12 and V13. Overall study outcomes, separate from this receptor: Pseudoprogression appeared unrelated to alterations in the top peripheral T cell clonotypes detected by TCRB sequencing. According to the authors, sample limitations meant that analyses of patient blood samples could not be reproduced. Selection of PBMC samples for TCRB deep sequencing was based on availability. Immune responses induced by the vaccine were seen in approximately 92% of patients across multiple MHC alleles.

Comment on this clone: The target of this receptor is not known. No base qualities exist here, and no much larger clone lies one base off it.

CDR1 SGHDT and CDR2 YYEEEE were looked up in the germline V gene. Cut back by 1 base and 5 bases, the V and J ends lie 6 bases apart. CDR3 length: 12 amino acids, cysteine to phenylalanine. CDR3 DNA only is kept here, 36 bases in frame from base 1. The library was prepared using the immunoSEQ multiplex PCR assay. Following the manufacturer's protocol, the hsTCRB Kit was used to amplify rearranged TCR beta chain sequences. An Illumina MiSeq was used to sequence the TCRB libraries. The paper's processing steps were these. Demultiplexing, trimming and gene mapping were performed with the kit vendor's proprietary platform. TCRdb's version of the immuneACCESS table is confined to in-frame rearrangements and falls short of the full clone set. An unresolved V gene accounts for under half of the shortfall where checked; the remainder is of unknown origin. V and J calls plus clone size are reproduced from that table; the DNA served to infer D and trimming. In all, the sample holds some 60,000 clones, and around 85% of those were seen once. The ten largest make up over 1.5% of the sample.

This sample's time point label indicates: week 35, safety follow-up. Each vaccine dose was 300 ug of a 20-mer mutant IDH1 peptide in Montanide, given subcutaneously with topical imiquimod. Patients received eight vaccinations in weeks 1, 3, 5, 7, 11, 15, 19 and 23, corresponding to visits V03 through V10. All donors had newly diagnosed IDH1-mutant astrocytomas of WHO grade 3 or 4 that showed loss of nuclear ATRX. The samples were drawn from NOA16, a multicentre, single-arm, open-label phase I trial in Germany that tested a mutant IDH1 peptide vaccine in humans for the first time. The DNeasy Blood and Tissue Kit was used to extract genomic DNA from EDTA blood for TCRB sequencing.

This clonotype was obtained from a middle-aged man with glioma. In this chain, TRBV5-6 is recombined with TRBJ2-5, with the D gene not clear enough to name. Sequenced here: PBMCs, sampled from a glioma patient whose treatment included an IDH1 peptide vaccine. In nucleotide form, the sequence is TGTGCCAGCAGCTTGTGGTTGGAGACCCAGTACTTC. It encodes CASSLWLETQYF.